Sequencing of this T cell receptor beta chain was carried out in a study of T cell responses to AZD1222 COVID-19 vaccine. General observations from the study: CD4 TCRs associated with vaccination spanned spike, dominating at 160-218 and 743-854. The study reported that nearly half of spike-specific TCRs target unmutated variant regions. Among the donors, most were white British and more were female, and clonal diversity was possibly underestimated.

The data were produced by immunoSEQ multiplex PCR, yet TCRdb's version contains in-frame clones alone and is incomplete. The sample comprises around 130,000 clones, about 90% of which are singletons, and roughly a sixth rests with the top ten. The CDR3 runs to 17 residues. The germline CDR1 and CDR2 sequences are MDHEN and SYDVKM. Trimming shortened V by 2 bases and J by 4 bases, and 21 bases separated the two germline ends. To note about this clone: Its antigen is undetermined.

This specimen consisted of peripheral blood, obtained on day 0 of MenACWY control vaccination. The source is an adult in good health. The rearrangement joins TRBV28 to TRBJ2-7; maybe TRBD1 (6 bases). The CDR3 sequence is CASSLIRQGTRFYEQYF. The CDR3 DNA sequence: TGTGCCAGCAGTTTAATACGGCAGGGGACCCGATTTTACGAGCAGTACTTC.